This is a list of T cell receptor beta chains from one sample in a study of cytomegalovirus exposure and HLA in healthy donors. Here immunoSEQ multiplex PCR was the method, and the copy in TCRdb shows in-frame clones only, minus some. The data show 250,000 or so clones, roughly 84% seen once. The source material was PBMCs. All receptors come from a young man in good health and CMV-seropositive. Both conserved end residues are trimmed from each CDR3. The order of the fields is clone size, J gene, V gene, CDR3 protein. Part of the rows lack a size; the others show once, few, many or a class for expanded clones.

size: -
J: TRBJ2-2
V: TRBV30
CDR3: AWTLGTGELF

size: few
J: TRBJ2-3
V: TRBV5-1
CDR3: ASRYRGSSTDTQY

size: -
J: TRBJ1-1
V: TRBV27
CDR3: ARLNWNTEAF

size: -
J: TRBJ2-6
V: TRBV7-6
CDR3: ASSLDRQSGANVLT

size: -
J: TRBJ2-3
V: TRBV6-4
CDR3: ASSEGRDSTDTQY

size: -
J: TRBJ2-7
V: TRBV18
CDR3: ASSPRGSGRYEQY

size: -
J: TRBJ1-5
V: TRBV6-6
CDR3: ASSYDRHNQPQH

size: -
J: TRBJ2-3
V: TRBV5-1
CDR3: ATSPQGSADTQY

size: -
J: TRBJ2-5
V: TRBV4-1
CDR3: ASSHQAGQGFTETQY

size: -
J: TRBJ2-1
V: TRBV28
CDR3: ASSGLADGNEQF

size: -
J: TRBJ2-3
V: TRBV4-1
CDR3: ASSRGLAGGPTDTQY

size: -
J: TRBJ2-5
V: TRBV28
CDR3: ASSPISGAMRETQY

size: -
J: TRBJ1-1
V: TRBV4-1
CDR3: ASSPQGWQLNTEAF

size: -
J: TRBJ1-1
V: TRBV28
CDR3: ASRPGQGNTEAF

size: -
J: TRBJ2-7
V: TRBV9
CDR3: ASSFGAGGDEQY

size: -
J: TRBJ2-2
V: TRBV6-5
CDR3: ASSYVASGVTGELF

size: -
J: TRBJ2-7
V: TRBV29-1
CDR3: SVLRGADYYEQY

size: -
J: TRBJ2-1
V: TRBV5-1
CDR3: ASSLLGPDEQF

size: -
J: TRBJ1-2
V: TRBV5-1
CDR3: ASSLDAGGALGGYT

size: -
J: TRBJ1-1
V: TRBV6-4
CDR3: ASSVTGTTEAF

size: -
J: TRBJ1-2
V: TRBV6-6
CDR3: ASSYSKVAADGYT

size: -
J: TRBJ1-2
V: TRBV2
CDR3: ASSEEGRGLGYT

size: -
J: TRBJ1-1
V: TRBV2
CDR3: ASSRDGGGTEAF

size: -
J: TRBJ2-2
V: TRBV18
CDR3: ASAPTDSSSGELF

size: once
J: TRBJ1-2
V: TRBV6-5
CDR3: ASSPSSSNYGYT

size: -
J: TRBJ1-1
V: TRBV6-1
CDR3: ATSDNSYLNTEAF

size: -
J: TRBJ1-5
V: TRBV9
CDR3: ASSEGGGNQPQH

size: -
J: TRBJ1-1
V: TRBV6-5
CDR3: ASRPRKGGPTEAF

size: -
J: TRBJ2-3
V: TRBV6-5
CDR3: ASSYSREYVDTQY

size: -
J: TRBJ2-1
V: TRBV6-1
CDR3: ASRNLPTGVAEQF

size: -
J: TRBJ2-5
V: TRBV9
CDR3: ASSPGSQSQETQY

size: few
J: TRBJ2-7
V: TRBV7-2
CDR3: ASTTSGRIYEQY

size: -
J: TRBJ2-1
V: TRBV27
CDR3: ASSFIAGGYNEQF

size: -
J: TRBJ1-1
V: TRBV6-1
CDR3: ASSITPSNTEAF

size: -
J: TRBJ2-1
V: TRBV6-6
CDR3: ASGTSVNNEQF

size: -
J: TRBJ2-7
V: TRBV7-9
CDR3: ASSLELREQY

size: -
J: TRBJ2-1
V: TRBV11-2
CDR3: ASSLGPSGSSYNEQF

size: -
J: TRBJ2-7
V: TRBV6-5
CDR3: ASSYTPSGTPYEQY